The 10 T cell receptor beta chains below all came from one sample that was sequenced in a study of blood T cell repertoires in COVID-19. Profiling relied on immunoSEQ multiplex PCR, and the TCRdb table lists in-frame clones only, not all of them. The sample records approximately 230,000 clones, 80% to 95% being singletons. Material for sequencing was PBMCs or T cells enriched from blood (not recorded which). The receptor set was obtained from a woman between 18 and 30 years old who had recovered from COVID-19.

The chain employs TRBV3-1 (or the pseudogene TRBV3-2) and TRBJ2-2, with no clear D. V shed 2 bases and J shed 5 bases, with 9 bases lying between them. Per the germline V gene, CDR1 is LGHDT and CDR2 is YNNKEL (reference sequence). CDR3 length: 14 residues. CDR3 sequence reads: CASSQYTKTGELFF. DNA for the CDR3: TGTGCCAGCAGCCAATATACAAAAACCGGGGAGCTGTTTTTT.

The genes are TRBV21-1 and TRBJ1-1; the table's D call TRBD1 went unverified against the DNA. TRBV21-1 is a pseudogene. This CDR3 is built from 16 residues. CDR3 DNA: TGTGCCAGCAGTCTAGGGACAGGCTCTCGGAACACTGAAGCTTTCTTT. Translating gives CASSLGTGSRNTEAFF.

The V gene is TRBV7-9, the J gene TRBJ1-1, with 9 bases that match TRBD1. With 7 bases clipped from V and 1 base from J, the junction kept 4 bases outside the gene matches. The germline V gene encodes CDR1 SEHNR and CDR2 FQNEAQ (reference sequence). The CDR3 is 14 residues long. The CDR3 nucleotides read TGTGCCAGCAAAGACAGGGGGAGGAACACTGAAGCTTTCTTT. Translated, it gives CASKDRGRNTEAFF.

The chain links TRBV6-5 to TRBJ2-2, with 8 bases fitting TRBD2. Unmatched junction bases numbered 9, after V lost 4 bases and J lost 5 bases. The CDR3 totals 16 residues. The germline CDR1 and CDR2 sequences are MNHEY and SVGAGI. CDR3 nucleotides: TGTGCCAGCAGTTTCTTAAGCGGGAGAGTGACCGGGGAGCTGTTTTTT. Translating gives CASSFLSGRVTGELFF.

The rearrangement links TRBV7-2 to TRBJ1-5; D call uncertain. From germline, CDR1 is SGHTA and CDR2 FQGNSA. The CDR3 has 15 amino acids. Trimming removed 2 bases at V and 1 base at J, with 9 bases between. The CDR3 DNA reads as TGTGCCAGCAGCTTAAGTGAACTGAGCAATCAGCCCCAGCATTTT. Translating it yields CASSLSELSNQPQHF.

The CDR3 region has the DNA TGTGCCAGCAGTCGCCCGACTAGCGGGCTAGAGACCCAGTACTTC. The encoded protein is CASSRPTSGLETQYF. The V gene is TRBV6-2 or TRBV6-3, the J gene TRBJ2-5, with 10 bases aligning to TRBD2. V gave up 5 bases and J gave up 4 bases; unmatched junction bases: 7. The germline CDR1 and CDR2 sequences are MNHEY and SVGEGT. There are 15 residues in the CDR3.

The CDR3 coding sequence is TGTGCCAGCTCACGTATAGGGGCGAGGGAGACCCAGTACTTC. It is translated as CASSRIGARETQYF. The genes are TRBV18 and TRBJ2-5; possible D gene TRBD1, 5 bases. V lost 4 bases and J lost 5, with 14 bases in between. From germline, CDR1 is KGHSH and CDR2 LQKENI. This CDR3 is built from 14 residues.

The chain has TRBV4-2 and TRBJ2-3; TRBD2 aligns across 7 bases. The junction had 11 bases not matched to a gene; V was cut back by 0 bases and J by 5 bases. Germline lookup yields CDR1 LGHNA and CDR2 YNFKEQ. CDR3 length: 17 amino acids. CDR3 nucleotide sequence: TGTGCCAGCAGCCAAGATCGTGGGGGAGGGCCGGGAGATACGCAGTATTTT. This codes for CASSQDRGGGPGDTQYF.

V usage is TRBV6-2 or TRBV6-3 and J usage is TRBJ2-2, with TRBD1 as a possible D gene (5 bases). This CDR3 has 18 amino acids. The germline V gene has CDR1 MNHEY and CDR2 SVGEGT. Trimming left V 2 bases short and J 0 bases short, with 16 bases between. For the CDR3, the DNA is TGTGCCAGCAGTTACCCCAGGTCCGACAGCGCGAACACCGGGGAGCTGTTTTTT. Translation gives CASSYPRSDSANTGELFF.

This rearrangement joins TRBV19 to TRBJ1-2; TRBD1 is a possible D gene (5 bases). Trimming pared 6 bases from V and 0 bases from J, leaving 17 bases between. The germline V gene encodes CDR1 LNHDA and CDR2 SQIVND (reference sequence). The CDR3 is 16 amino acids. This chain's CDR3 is CASRSTEWSPNYGYTF. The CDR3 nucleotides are TGTGCCAGTAGATCGACAGAGTGGTCCCCTAACTATGGCTACACCTTC.